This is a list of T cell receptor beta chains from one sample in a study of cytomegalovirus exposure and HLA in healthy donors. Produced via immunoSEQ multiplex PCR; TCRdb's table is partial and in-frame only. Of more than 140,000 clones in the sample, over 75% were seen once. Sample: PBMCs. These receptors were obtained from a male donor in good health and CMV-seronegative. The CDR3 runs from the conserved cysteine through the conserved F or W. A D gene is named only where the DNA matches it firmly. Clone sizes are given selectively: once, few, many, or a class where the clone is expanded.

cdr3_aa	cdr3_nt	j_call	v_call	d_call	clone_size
CASSPGDRVYEQYF	TGTGCCAGCAGCCCTGGGGACAGGGTCTACGAGCAGTACTTC	TRBJ2-7	TRBV7-8	TRBD1	NA
CASNARGYEQYF	TGTGCCAGCAACGCCAGGGGTTACGAGCAGTACTTC	TRBJ2-7	TRBV2	NA	NA
CASSLASGSYEQYF	TGTGCCAGCAGCTTAGCAAGCGGGAGTTACGAGCAGTACTTC	TRBJ2-7	TRBV7-2	TRBD2	few
CSSSLAQGRWTEAFF	TGTTCCAGCAGCTTAGCCCAGGGCCGGTGGACTGAAGCTTTCTTT	TRBJ1-1	TRBV7-9	NA	NA
CASRDSYYTGELFF	TGCGCCAGCCGGGACTCATACTACACCGGGGAGCTGTTTTTT	TRBJ2-2	TRBV5-1	NA	NA
CSSSQEVDSEKLFF	TGTTCCAGCAGCCAAGAGGTAGACAGTGAAAAACTGTTTTTT	TRBJ1-4	TRBV7-9	NA	NA
CSSSLWGGNEQFF	TGTTCCAGCAGCTTATGGGGGGGCAATGAGCAGTTCTTC	TRBJ2-1	TRBV7-9	TRBD2	NA
CASSLAWASGSRETQYF	TGTGCCAGCAGCTTAGCGTGGGCTAGCGGGAGTAGGGAGACCCAGTACTTC	TRBJ2-5	TRBV7-8	TRBD2	NA
CASSQDRGINQPQHF	TGCGCCAGCAGCCAAGATCGGGGGATCAATCAGCCCCAGCATTTT	TRBJ1-5	TRBV4-1	NA	once
CASSFSVASSLSEQYF	TGCGCCAGCAGCTTCAGCGTCGCCTCTAGCTTAAGCGAGCAGTACTTC	TRBJ2-7	TRBV5-1	NA	NA